This T cell receptor beta chain was identified during a study of blood T cells in healthy people across ages. Primed by a sample-barcoded 5' primer and a J-beta primer mix, a second PCR proceeded for 7 to 11 cycles. TCRdb itself ran the 5' RACE reads through MiXCR, one entry per CDR3 protein. The profile shows about 1.4 million distinct CDR3 sequences, approximately 63% of them singletons. There are 13 residues in the CDR3. The germline V and J ends were trimmed by 6 bases and 3 bases, with 10 bases remaining between them. Overall study findings and caveats: The donors' CMV status was not determined, possibly confounding changes in expanded clonotypes.

Comment on this clonotype: Its specificity is not known.

Material: blood. The source of this sequence is a young man in good health. The chain has TRBV12-3 or TRBV12-4 and TRBJ2-3; D ambiguous. The CDR3 nucleotides read TGTGCCAGCAGCCCGCCGGCTACAGATACGCAGTATTTT. Encoded protein: CASSPPATDTQYF.